This T cell receptor (beta chain) was identified in a study of T-cell reconstitution after alpha-beta-depleted transplantation in children. Researchers prepared the TCRbeta library using unique molecular identifiers, the study reports. TCRdb passed the PCR reads through MiXCR, listing each CDR3 protein once. The top ten hold around 4% of the sample, which has fewer than 400,000 distinct CDR3 sequences, roughly 22% seen once. Trimming left V 6 bases short and J 3 bases short, with 16 bases between. Germline loops: CDR1 SGHRS, CDR2 YFSETQ. This CDR3 has 15 amino acids. This clonotype was counted only a few times.

The sequencing here drew on PBMCs from the stem cell graft donor, taken from the stem cell graft. The clonotype was recovered from a human donor who donated a stem cell graft to a child with acute myeloid leukemia. The chain links TRBV5-1 to TRBJ2-1; weak D call: TRBD2 (5 bases). CDR3 DNA: TGCGCCAGCAACCGAGAGGGCCAAGTCTACAATGAGCAGTTCTTC. It codes for CASNREGQVYNEQFF.